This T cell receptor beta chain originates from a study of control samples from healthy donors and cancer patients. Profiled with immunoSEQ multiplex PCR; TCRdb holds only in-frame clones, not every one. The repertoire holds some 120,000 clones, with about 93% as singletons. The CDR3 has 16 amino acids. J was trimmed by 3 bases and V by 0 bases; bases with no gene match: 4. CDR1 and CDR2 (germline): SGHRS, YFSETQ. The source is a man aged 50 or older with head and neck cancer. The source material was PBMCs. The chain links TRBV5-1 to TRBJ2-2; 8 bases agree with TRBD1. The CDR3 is CASSLDFRGHTGELFF. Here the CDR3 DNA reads TGCGCCAGCAGCTTGGATTTCAGGGGGCACACCGGGGAGCTGTTTTTT.